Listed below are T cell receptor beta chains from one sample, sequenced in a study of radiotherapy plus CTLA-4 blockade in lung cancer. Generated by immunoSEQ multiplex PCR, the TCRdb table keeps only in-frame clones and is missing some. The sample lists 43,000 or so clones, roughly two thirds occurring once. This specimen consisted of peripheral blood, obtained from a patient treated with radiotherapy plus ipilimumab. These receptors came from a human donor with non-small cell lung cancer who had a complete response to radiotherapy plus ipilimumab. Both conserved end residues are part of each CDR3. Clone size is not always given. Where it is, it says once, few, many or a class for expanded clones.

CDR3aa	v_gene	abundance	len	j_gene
CASSIGWQVNEQFF	TRBV19	-	14	TRBJ2-1
CASSPQGWAENTIYF	TRBV5-1	few	15	TRBJ1-3
CASSFSGMSSYNEQFF	TRBV28	-	16	TRBJ2-1
CASAKGGRGGETQYF	TRBV6-5	-	15	TRBJ2-5
CASSMARRGSTEAFF	TRBV19	-	15	TRBJ1-1
CASSRLGTSGDQETQYF	TRBV27	-	17	TRBJ2-5
CASSISPTSGVGEQFF	TRBV14	many	16	TRBJ2-1
CASSMVGSYNQPQHF	TRBV19	-	15	TRBJ1-5
CASSQDRGSADTQYF	TRBV4-3	-	15	TRBJ2-3
CASRDGLADPTDTQYF	TRBV9	-	16	TRBJ2-3
CASSSQGFGYEQYF	TRBV5-6	-	14	TRBJ2-7
CASSPQGGGNQPQHF	TRBV18	-	15	TRBJ1-5
CASSGGGWDIQYF	TRBV2	-	13	TRBJ2-4
CASRGTSGGYEQYF	TRBV6-5	-	14	TRBJ2-7
CASSLWGQGNQPQHF	TRBV28	-	15	TRBJ1-5
CASSLTGGGSYEQYF	TRBV4-3	-	15	TRBJ2-7
CASSPDRAGQPQHF	TRBV5-1	-	14	TRBJ1-5
CASSDGRSADTQYF	TRBV10-1	-	14	TRBJ2-3